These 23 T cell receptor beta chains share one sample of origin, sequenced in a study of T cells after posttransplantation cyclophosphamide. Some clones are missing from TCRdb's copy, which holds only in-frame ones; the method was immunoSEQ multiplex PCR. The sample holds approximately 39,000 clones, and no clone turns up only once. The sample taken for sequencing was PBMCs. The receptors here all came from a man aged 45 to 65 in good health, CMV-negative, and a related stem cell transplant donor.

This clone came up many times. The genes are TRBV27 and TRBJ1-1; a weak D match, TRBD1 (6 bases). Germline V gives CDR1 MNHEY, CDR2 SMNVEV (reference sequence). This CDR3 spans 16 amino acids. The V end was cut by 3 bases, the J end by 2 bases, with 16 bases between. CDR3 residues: CASSFSAGEYNTEAFF. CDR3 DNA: TGTGCCAGCAGTTTTAGCGCAGGGGAGTACAACACTGAAGCTTTCTTT.

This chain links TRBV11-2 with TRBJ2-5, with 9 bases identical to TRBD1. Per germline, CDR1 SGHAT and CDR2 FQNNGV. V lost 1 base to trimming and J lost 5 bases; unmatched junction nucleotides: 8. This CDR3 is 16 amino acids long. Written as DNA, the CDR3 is TGTGCCAGCAGCTTAGTTCTGGGACAGGGTCTGGAGACCCAGTACTTC. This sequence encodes CASSLVLGQGLETQYF.

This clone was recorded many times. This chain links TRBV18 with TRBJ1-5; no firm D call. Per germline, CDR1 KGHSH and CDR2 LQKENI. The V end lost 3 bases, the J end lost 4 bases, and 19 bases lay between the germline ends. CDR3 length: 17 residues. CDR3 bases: TGTGCCAGCTCACCGGGCAGTCTCCCAGCACGAAATCAGCCCCAGCATTTT. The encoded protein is CASSPGSLPARNQPQHF.

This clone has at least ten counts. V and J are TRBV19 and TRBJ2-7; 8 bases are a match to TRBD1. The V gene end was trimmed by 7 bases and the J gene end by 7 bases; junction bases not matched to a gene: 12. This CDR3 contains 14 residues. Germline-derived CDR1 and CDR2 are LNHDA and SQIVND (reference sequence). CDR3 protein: CASTPGQGVGEQYF. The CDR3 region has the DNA TGTGCCAGTACCCCCGGACAGGGTGTCGGTGAGCAGTACTTC.

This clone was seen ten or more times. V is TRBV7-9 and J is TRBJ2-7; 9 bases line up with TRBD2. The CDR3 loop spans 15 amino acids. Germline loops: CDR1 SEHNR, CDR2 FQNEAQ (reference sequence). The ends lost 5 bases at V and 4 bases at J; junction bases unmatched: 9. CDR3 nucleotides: TGTGCCAGCAGCCCCCGCGGGGGGGCCTCGTACGAGCAGTACTTC. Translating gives CASSPRGGASYEQYF.

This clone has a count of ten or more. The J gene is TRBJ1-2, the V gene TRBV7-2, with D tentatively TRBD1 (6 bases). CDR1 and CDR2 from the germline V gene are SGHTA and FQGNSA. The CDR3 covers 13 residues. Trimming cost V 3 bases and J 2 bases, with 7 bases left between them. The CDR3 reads CASSFDRNYGYTF. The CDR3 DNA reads TGTGCCAGCAGCTTCGACAGGAACTATGGCTACACCTTC.

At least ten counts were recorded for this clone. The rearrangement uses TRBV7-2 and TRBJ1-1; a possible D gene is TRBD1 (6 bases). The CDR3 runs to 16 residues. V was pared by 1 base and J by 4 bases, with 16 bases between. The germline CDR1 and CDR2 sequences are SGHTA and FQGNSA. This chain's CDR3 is CASSLDLIGGGTEAFF. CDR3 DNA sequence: TGTGCCAGCAGCTTAGACCTAATAGGGGGGGGCACTGAAGCTTTCTTT. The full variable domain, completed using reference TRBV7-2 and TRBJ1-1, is GAGVSQSPSNKVTEKGKDVELRCDPISGHTALYWYRQSLGQGLEFLIYFQGNSAPDKSGLPSDRFSAERTGGSVSTLTIQRTQQEDSAVYLCASSLDLIGGGTEAFFGQGTRLTVV.

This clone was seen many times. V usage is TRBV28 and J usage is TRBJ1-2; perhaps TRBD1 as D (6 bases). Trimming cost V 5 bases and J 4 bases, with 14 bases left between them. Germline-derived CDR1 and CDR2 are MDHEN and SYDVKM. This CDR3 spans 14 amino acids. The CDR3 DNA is TGTGCCAGCAGTGTCCCAGGGGTTTTCTATGGCTACACCTTC. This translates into CASSVPGVFYGYTF.

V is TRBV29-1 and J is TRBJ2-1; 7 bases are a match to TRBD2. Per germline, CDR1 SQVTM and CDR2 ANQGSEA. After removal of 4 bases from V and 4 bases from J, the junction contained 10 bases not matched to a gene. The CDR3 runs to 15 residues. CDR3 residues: CSVVTGRSKYNEQFF. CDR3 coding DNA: TGCAGCGTTGTAACCGGGAGGAGCAAATACAATGAGCAGTTCTTC.

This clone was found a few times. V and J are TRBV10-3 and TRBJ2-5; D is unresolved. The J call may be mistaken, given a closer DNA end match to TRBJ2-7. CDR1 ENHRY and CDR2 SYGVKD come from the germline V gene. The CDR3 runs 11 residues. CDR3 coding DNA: TGTGCCATCAGGGAATACTACGAGCAGTACTTC. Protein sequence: CAIREYYEQYF.

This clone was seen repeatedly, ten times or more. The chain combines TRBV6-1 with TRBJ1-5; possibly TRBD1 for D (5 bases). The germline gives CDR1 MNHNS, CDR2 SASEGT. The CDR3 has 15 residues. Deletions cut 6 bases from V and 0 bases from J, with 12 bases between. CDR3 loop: CASSIQGGSNQPQHF. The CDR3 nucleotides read TGTGCCAGCAGCATTCAGGGTGGTAGCAATCAGCCCCAGCATTTT.

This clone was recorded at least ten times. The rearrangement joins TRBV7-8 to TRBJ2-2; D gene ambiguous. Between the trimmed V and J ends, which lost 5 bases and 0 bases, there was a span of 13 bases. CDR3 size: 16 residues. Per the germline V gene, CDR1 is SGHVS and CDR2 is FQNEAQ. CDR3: CASSPTRYSNTGELFF. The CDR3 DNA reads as TGTGCCAGCAGCCCAACTCGCTACTCGAACACCGGGGAGCTGTTTTTT.

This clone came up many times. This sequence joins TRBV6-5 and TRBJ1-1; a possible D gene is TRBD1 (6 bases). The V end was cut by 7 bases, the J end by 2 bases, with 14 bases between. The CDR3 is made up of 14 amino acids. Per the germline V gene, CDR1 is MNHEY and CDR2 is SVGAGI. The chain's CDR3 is CASNEGQRNTEAFF. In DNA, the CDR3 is TGTGCCAGCAACGAAGGACAGAGAAACACTGAAGCTTTCTTT.

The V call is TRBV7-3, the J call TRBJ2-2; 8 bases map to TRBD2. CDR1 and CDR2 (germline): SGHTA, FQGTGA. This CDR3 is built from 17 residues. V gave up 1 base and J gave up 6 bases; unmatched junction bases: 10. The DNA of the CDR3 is TGTGCCAGCAGCTTAAATCTGGGACTAGGCTTGTCCGGGGAGCTGTTTTTT. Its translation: CASSLNLGLGLSGELFF.

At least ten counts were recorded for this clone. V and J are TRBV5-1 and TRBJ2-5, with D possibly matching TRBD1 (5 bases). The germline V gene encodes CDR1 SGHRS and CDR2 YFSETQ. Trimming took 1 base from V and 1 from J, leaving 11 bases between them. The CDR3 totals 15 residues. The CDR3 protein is CASSLTGARQETQYF. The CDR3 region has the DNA TGCGCCAGCAGCTTGACAGGAGCTCGCCAAGAGACCCAGTACTTC.

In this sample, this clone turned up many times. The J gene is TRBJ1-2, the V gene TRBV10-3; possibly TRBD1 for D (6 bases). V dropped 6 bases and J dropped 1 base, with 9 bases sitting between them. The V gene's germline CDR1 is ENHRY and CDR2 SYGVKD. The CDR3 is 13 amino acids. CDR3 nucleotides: TGTGCCATCAGGGACAGTCGTAACTATGGCTACACCTTC. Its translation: CAIRDSRNYGYTF.

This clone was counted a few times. For the CDR3, the DNA is TGTGCCAGCAGCTTAGCCCACAGGGGATACTACAATGAGCAGTTCTTC. Its protein is CASSLAHRGYYNEQFF. This chain uses TRBV11-2 with TRBJ2-1; 7 nucleotides line up with TRBD1. The germline CDR1 and CDR2 sequences are SGHAT and FQNNGV. V lost 1 base and J lost 3; bases outside the gene matches: 6. CDR3 length: 16 amino acids.

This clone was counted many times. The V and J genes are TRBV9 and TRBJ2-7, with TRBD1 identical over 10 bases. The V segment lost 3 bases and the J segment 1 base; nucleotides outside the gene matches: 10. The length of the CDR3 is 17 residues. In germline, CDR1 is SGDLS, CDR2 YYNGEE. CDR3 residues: CASSGDGQGVGSYEQYF. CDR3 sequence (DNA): TGTGCCAGCAGCGGCGACGGACAGGGGGTAGGGTCCTACGAGCAGTACTTC.

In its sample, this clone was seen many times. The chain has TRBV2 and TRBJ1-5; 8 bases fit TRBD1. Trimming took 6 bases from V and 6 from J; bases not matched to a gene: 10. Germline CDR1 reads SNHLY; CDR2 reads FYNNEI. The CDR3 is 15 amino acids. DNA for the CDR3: TGTGCCAGCAGCCCCACTGGACAGGGCGGTCAGCCCCAGCATTTT. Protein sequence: CASSPTGQGGQPQHF.

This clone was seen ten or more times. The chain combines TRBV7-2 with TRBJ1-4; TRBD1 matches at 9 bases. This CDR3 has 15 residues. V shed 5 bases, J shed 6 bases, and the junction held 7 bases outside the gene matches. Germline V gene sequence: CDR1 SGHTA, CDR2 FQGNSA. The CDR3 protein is CASSAGTGRDEKLFF. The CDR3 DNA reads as TGTGCCAGCAGCGCCGGGACAGGGAGGGATGAAAAACTGTTTTTT.

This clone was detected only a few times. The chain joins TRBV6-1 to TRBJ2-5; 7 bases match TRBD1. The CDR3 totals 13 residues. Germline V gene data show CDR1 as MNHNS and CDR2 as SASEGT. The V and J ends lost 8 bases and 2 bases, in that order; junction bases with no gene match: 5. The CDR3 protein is CASLDRAQETQYF. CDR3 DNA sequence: TGTGCCAGCCTTGACAGGGCACAAGAGACCCAGTACTTC.

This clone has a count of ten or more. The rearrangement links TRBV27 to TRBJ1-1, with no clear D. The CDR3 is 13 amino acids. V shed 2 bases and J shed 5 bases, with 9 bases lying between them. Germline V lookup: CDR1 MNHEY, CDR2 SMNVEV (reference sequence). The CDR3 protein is CASSLGSLTEAFF. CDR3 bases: TGTGCCAGCAGTTTAGGGAGTCTAACTGAAGCTTTCTTT.

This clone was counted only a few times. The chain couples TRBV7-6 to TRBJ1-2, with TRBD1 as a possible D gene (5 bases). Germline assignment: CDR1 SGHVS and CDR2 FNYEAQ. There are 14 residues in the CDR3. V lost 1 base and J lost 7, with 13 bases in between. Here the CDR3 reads CASSLEAGKGGYTF. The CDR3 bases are TGTGCCAGCAGCTTAGAGGCAGGGAAAGGTGGCTACACCTTC.